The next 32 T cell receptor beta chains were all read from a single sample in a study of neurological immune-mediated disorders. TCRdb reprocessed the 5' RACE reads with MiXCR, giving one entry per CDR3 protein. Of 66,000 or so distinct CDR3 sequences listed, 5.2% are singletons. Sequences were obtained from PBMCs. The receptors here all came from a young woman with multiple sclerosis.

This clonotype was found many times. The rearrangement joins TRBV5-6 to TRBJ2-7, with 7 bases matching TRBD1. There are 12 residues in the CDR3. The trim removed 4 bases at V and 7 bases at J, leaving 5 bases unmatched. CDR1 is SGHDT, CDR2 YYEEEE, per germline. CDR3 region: CASSLQQGEQYF. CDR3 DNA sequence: TGTGCCAGCAGCCTACAACAGGGGGAGCAGTACTTC.

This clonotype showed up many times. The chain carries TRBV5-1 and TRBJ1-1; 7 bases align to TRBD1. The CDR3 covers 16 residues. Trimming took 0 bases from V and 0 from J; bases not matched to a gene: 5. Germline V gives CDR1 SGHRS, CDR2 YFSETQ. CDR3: CASSLGGGTVNTEAFF. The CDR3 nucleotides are TGCGCCAGCAGCTTGGGAGGGGGGACAGTGAACACTGAAGCTTTCTTT.

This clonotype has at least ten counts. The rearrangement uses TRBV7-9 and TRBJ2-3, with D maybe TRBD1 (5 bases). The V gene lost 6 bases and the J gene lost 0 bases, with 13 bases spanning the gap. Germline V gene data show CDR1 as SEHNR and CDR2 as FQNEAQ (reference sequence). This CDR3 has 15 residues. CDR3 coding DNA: TGTGCCAGCAGGGCCGGACAAGGAAGCACAGATACGCAGTATTTT. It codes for CASRAGQGSTDTQYF.

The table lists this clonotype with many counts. DNA of the CDR3: TGTGCCAGCAGGCCCCCCCGGGGAATTACCATTCAGTACTTC. Protein sequence: CASRPPRGITIQYF. The gene calls are TRBV7-9 and TRBJ2-4; possibly TRBD2 for D (5 bases). This CDR3 is 14 amino acids long. Per the germline V gene, CDR1 is SEHNR and CDR2 is FQNEAQ (reference sequence). V lost 6 bases, J lost 9 bases, and 18 bases lay in between. Supplemented by reference TRBV7-9 and TRBJ2-4, the full variable domain reads DTGVSQNPRHKITKRGQNVTFRCDPISEHNRLYWYRQTLGQGPEFLTYFQNEAQLEKSRLLSDRFSAERPKGSFSTLEIQRTEQGDSAMYLCASRPPRGITIQYFGAGTRLSVL.

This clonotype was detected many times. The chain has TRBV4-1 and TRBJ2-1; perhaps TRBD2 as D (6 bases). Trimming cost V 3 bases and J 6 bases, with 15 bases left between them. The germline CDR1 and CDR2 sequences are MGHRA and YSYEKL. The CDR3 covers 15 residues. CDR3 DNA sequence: TGCGCCAGCAGCCACGGGGGTCCATTGGGCAATGAGCAGTTCTTC. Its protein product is CASSHGGPLGNEQFF.

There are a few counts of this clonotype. This CDR3 reads CASSLGDRDTGELFF. The CDR3 DNA follows: TGTGCCAGCAGCTTAGGGGACAGGGACACCGGGGAGCTGTTTTTT. The V and J genes are TRBV7-9 and TRBJ2-2; 9 nucleotides match TRBD1. After removal of 1 base from V and 3 bases from J, the junction contained 0 bases not matched to a gene. The CDR3 runs to 15 residues. The V gene's germline CDR1 is SEHNR and CDR2 FQNEAQ (reference sequence).

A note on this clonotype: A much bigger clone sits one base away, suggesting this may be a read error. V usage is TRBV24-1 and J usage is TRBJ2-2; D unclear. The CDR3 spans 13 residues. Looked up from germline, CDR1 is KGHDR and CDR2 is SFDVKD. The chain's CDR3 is CATSEINTRELFF. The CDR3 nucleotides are TGTGCCACCAGTGAAATCAACACCAGGGAGCTGTTTTTT.

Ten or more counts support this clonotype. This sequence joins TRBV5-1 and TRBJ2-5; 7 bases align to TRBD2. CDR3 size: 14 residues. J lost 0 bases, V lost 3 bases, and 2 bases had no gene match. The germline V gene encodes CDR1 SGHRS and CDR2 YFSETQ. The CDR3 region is CASSWSGNQETQYF. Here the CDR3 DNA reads TGCGCCAGCAGCTGGAGCGGGAACCAAGAGACCCAGTACTTC.

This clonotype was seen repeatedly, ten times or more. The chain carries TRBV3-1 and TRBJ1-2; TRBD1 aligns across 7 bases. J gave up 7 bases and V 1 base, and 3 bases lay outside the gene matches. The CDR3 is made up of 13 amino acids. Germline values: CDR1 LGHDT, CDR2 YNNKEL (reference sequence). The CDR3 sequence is CASSQGRGVGYTF. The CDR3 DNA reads TGTGCCAGCAGCCAAGGCAGGGGGGTTGGCTACACCTTC.

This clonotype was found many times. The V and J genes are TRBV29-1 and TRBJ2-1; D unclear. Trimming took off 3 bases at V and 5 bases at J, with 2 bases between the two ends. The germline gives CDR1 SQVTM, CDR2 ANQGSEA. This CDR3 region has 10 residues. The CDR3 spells CSVDDNEQFF. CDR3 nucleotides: TGCAGCGTTGACGACAATGAGCAGTTCTTC.

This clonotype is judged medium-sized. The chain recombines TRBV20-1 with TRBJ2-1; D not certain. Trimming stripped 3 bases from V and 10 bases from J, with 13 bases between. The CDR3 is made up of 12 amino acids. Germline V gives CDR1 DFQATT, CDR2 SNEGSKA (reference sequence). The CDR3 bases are TGCAGTGCTAGGGATTATTTGCCCGAGCAGTTCTTC. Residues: CSARDYLPEQFF.

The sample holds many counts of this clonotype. This CDR3 reads CASSLNTAVPLVYF. CDR3 nucleotides: TGTGCCAGCAGCTTAAATACCGCAGTCCCCCTAGTCTACTTC. The chain employs TRBV12-3 or TRBV12-4 and TRBJ2-7, with D hard to call. There are 14 residues in the CDR3. V lost 6 bases and J lost 13, with 25 bases in between.

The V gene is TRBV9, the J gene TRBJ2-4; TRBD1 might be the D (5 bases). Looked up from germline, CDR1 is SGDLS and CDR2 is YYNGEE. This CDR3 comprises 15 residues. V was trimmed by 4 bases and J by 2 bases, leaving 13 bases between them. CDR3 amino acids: CASSIGVESKNIQYF. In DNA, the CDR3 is TGTGCCAGCAGCATAGGGGTTGAGTCCAAAAACATTCAGTACTTC.

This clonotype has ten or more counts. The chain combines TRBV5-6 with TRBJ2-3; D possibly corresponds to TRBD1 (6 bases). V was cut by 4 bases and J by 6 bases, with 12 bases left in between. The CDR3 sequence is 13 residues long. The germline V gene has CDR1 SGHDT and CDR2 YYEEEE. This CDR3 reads CASSPRGPDTQYF. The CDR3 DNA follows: TGTGCCAGCAGCCCCAGGGGACCGGATACGCAGTATTTT.

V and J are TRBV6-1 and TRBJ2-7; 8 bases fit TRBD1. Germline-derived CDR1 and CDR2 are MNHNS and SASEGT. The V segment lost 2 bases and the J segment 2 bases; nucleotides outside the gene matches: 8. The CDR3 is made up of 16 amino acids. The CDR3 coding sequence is TGTGCCAGCAGTGAAACCGACAGGGGTCGTCCCTACGAGCAGTACTTC. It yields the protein CASSETDRGRPYEQYF.

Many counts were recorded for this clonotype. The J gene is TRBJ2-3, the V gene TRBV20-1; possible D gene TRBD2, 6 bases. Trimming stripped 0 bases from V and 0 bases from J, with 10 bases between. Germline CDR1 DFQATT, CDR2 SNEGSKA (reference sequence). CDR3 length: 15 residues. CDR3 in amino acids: CSARDAGRSTDTQYF. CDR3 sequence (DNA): TGCAGTGCTAGAGATGCGGGGAGGAGCACAGATACGCAGTATTTT.

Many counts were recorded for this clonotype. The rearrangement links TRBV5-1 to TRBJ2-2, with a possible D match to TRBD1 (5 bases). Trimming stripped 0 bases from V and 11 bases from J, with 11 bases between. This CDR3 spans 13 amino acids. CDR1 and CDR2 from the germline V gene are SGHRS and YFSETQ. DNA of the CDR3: TGCGCCAGCAGCTTGGATTGGCAGGGAGAGCTGTTTTTT. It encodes CASSLDWQGELFF.

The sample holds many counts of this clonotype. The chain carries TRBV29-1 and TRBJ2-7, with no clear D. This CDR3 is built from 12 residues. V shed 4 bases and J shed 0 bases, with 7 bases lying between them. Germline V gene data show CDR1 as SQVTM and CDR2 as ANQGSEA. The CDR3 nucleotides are TGCAGCGTTGCGCCGAGCTCCTACGAGCAGTACTTC. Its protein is CSVAPSSYEQYF.

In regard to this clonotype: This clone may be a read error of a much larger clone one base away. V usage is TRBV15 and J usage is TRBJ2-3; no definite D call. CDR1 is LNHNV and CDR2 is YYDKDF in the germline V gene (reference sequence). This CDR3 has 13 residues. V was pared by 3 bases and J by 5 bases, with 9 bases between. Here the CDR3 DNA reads TGTGCCACCAGCAGCGAAAGGGTAGATACGCAGTATTTT. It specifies CATSSERVDTQYF.

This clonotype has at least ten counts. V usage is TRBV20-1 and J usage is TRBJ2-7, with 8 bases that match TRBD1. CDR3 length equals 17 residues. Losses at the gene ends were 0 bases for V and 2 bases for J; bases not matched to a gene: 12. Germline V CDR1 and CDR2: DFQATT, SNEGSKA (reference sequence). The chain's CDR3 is CSARDRYTGGSTYEQYF. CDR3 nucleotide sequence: TGCAGTGCTAGAGATCGTTACACAGGGGGTTCAACCTACGAGCAGTACTTC.

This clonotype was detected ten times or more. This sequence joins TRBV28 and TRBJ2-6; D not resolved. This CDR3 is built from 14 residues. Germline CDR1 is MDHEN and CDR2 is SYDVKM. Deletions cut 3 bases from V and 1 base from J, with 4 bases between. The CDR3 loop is CASSLFSGANVLTF. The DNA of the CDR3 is TGTGCCAGCAGTTTGTTTTCTGGGGCCAACGTCCTGACTTTC.

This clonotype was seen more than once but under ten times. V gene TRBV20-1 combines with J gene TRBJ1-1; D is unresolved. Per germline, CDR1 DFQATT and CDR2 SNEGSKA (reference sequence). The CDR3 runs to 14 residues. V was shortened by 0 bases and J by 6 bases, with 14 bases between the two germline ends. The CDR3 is CSARDPQAGPEAFF. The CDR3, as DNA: TGCAGTGCTAGAGATCCCCAGGCGGGCCCTGAAGCTTTCTTT.

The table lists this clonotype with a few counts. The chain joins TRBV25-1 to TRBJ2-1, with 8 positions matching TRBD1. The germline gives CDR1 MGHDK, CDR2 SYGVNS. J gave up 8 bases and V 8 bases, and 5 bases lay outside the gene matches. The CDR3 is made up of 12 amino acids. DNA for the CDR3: TGTGCCAGCCGGACAGGGATCGATGAGCAGTTCTTC. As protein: CASRTGIDEQFF.

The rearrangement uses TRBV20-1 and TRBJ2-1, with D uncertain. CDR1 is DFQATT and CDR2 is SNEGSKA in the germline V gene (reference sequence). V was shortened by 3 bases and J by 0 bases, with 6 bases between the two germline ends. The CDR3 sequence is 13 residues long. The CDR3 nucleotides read TGCAGTGCTAGCCGGAGCTCCTACAATGAGCAGTTCTTC. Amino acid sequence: CSASRSSYNEQFF.

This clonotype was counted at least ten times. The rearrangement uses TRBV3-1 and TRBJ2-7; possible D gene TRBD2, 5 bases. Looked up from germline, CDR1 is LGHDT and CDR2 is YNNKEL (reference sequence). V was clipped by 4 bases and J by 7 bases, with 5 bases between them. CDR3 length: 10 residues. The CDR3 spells CASSPGEQYF. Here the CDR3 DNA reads TGTGCCAGCAGCCCGGGGGAGCAGTACTTC.

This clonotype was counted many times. The CDR3 region has the DNA TGCGCCAGCAGGGAGGGGGGCGCCACTAATGAGCAGTTCTTC. Protein: CASREGGATNEQFF. V is TRBV5-1 and J is TRBJ2-1; D tentatively fits TRBD1 or TRBD2 (6 bases each). V was pared by 5 bases and J by 7 bases, with 16 bases between. Germline V CDR1 and CDR2: SGHRS, YFSETQ. This CDR3 has 14 residues.

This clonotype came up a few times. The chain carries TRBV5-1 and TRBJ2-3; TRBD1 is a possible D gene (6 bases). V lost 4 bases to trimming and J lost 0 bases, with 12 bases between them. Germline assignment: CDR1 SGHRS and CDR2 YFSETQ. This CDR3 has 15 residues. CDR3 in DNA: TGCGCCAGCAGCCCCGGACAGCTTAGCACAGATACGCAGTATTTT. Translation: CASSPGQLSTDTQYF.

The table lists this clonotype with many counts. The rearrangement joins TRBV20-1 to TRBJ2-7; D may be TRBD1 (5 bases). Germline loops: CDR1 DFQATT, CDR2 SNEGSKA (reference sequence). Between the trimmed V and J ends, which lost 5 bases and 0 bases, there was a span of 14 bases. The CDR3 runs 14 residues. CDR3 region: CSAGDRRSSYEQYF. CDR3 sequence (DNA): TGCAGTGCTGGCGACAGAAGGAGCTCCTACGAGCAGTACTTC.

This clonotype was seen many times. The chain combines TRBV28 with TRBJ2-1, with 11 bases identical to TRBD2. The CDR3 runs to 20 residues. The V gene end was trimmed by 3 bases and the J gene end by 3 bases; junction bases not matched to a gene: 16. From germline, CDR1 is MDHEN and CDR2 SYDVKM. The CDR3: CASSFPRVSSTSGVYNEQFF. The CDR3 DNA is TGTGCCAGCAGTTTCCCAAGGGTCTCCTCGACTAGCGGGGTCTACAATGAGCAGTTCTTC.

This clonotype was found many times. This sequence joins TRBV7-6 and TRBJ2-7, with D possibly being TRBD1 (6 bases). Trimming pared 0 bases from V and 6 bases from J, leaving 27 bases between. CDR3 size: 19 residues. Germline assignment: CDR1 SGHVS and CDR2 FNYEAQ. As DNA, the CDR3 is TGTGCCAGCAGCTTAGCGCCCGCTATGAGTAACTCAGGGGATTCCGAGCAGTACTTC. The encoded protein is CASSLAPAMSNSGDSEQYF. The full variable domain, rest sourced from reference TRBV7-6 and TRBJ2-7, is GAGVSQSPRYKVTKRGQDVALRCDPISGHVSLYWYRQALGQGPEFLTYFNYEAQQDKSGLPNDRFSAERPEGSISTLTIQRTEQRDSAMYRCASSLAPAMSNSGDSEQYFGPGTRLTVT.

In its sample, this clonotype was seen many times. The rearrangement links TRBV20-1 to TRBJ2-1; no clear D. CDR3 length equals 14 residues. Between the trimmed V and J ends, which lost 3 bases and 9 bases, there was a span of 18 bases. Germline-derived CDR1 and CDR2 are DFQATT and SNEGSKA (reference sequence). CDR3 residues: CSASLRATKSEQFF. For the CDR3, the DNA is TGCAGTGCTAGTTTAAGGGCAACTAAGAGTGAGCAGTTCTTC.

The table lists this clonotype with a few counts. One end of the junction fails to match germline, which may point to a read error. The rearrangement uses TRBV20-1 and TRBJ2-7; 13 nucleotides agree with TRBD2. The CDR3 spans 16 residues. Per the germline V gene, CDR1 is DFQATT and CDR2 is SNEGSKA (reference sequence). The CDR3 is CSTRAGTSGASYEQYF. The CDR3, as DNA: TGCAGTACTAGAGCCGGGACTAGCGGGGCGTCCTACGAGCAGTACTTC.